This TCR delta chain appears in the sequencing data of a study of gamma-delta T cells after stem cell transplantation. TCRdb reanalysed the RT-PCR reads via CATT. The sample holds about 1,900 delta-chain clones; around 19% are singletons and the top ten take more than 30%. This clone was recorded a few times. A far larger clone is just one base off, so this is likely a read error. Germline V gene sequence: CDR1 GEAIGNYY, CDR2 EKD. The CDR3 consists of 16 residues. What was sequenced was gamma-delta T cells. This sequence joins TRDV2 and TRDJ1; 10 bases agree with TRDD3. This TCR came from a human donor. It is not recorded whose cells these are; they may come from a transplant donor. CDR3 in amino acids: CACVSIGGYKTEKLIF. As DNA, the CDR3 is TGTGCCTGTGTATCTATTGGGGGATACAAAACCGAGAAACTCATCTTT.